This T cell receptor beta chain was captured by sequencing in a study of regulatory dendritic cells for organ transplantation. Germline CDR1 DFQATT, CDR2 SNEGSKA (reference sequence). The CDR3 contains 11 residues. Trimming cost V 1 base and J 4 bases, with 5 bases left between them. Allogeneic regulatory or mature dendritic cells were co-cultured for less than six days with CFSE-labeled sorted T cells at 1:10. CD4+ or CD8+ T cells were sorted as naive CD45RA+ or memory CD45RO+. TCRdb's copy holds only in-frame clones and misses some; the assay was immunoSEQ multiplex PCR. The sample records fewer than 25,000 clones, 65% to 90% being singletons. About this clone: The target antigen is unknown.

The study's findings and limits: Naive T cells showed high diversity, memory cells less, memory CD8+ least. Among resting subsets, memory CD8+ cells contained the most alloreactive clonotypes.

This chain uses TRBV20-1 with TRBJ2-7; no definite D call. Input material: naive CD4+ T cells from blood cultured with dendritic cells. Subset given: CD45RA+ naive T cells. This TCR came from a human donor in good health. CDR3 in amino acids: CSARGNYEQYF. CDR3 nucleotide sequence: TGCAGTGCTAGAGGAAATTACGAGCAGTACTTC.